This is a list of T cell receptor beta chains from one sample in a study of cytomegalovirus exposure and HLA in healthy donors. Libraries were prepared by immunoSEQ multiplex PCR; TCRdb keeps only in-frame clonotypes and omits some of them. This sample yields some 240,000 clones, of which less than 90% are seen a single time; 4.5% to 7% belongs to the top ten. The sequenced sample consisted of PBMCs. The receptor source for this set is a woman under 30 in good health and CMV-seronegative. Each CDR3 is given with its conserved first and last residue. Each record gives: D gene, clone size, V gene, J gene, CDR3 protein, CDR3 DNA. D genes are given only for firm matches. Size values are once, few and many counts, or a class for expanded clones, and some rows have none.

D: NA; size: NA; V: TRBV4-1; J: TRBJ2-3; CDR3: CASSQDGEAGTDTQYF; DNA: TGCGCCAGCAGCCAAGATGGGGAAGCGGGCACAGATACGCAGTATTTT
D: NA; size: NA; V: TRBV7-6; J: TRBJ1-1; CDR3: CASSVQGNTEAFF; DNA: TGTGCCAGCAGCGTACAGGGAAACACTGAAGCTTTCTTT
D: NA; size: few; V: TRBV2; J: TRBJ2-5; CDR3: CASSETGEYQETQYF; DNA: TGTGCCAGCAGCGAGACAGGTGAGTACCAAGAGACCCAGTACTTC
D: NA; size: NA; V: TRBV28; J: TRBJ1-1; CDR3: CASSFRVSWVTEAFF; DNA: TGTGCCAGCAGTTTTCGAGTCTCGTGGGTCACTGAAGCTTTCTTT
D: NA; size: NA; V: TRBV27; J: TRBJ2-3; CDR3: CASSPRQHPDTQYF; DNA: TGTGCCAGCAGTCCGCGCCAGCACCCAGATACGCAGTATTTT
D: NA; size: NA; V: TRBV4-1; J: TRBJ2-4; CDR3: CASSQGGAAGGYENIQYF; DNA: TGCGCCAGCAGCCAGGGGGGGGCAGCAGGGGGCTATGAAAACATTCAGTACTTC
D: TRBD1; size: NA; V: TRBV27; J: TRBJ1-2; CDR3: CASTSTGTAHGYTF; DNA: TGTGCCAGCACCTCCACCGGGACAGCCCATGGCTACACCTTC
D: NA; size: NA; V: TRBV6-1; J: TRBJ2-1; CDR3: CATSEPGPSYNEQFF; DNA: TGTGCCACCAGTGAACCGGGGCCCTCCTACAATGAGCAGTTCTTC
D: NA; size: NA; V: TRBV7-3; J: TRBJ2-2; CDR3: CASRRLANTGELFF; DNA: TGTGCCAGCCGCCGACTTGCAAACACCGGGGAGCTGTTTTTT
D: TRBD1; size: NA; V: TRBV27; J: TRBJ1-1; CDR3: CASILRPGQGSPPADTEAFF; DNA: TGTGCCAGCATCCTAAGGCCGGGACAGGGATCCCCCCCAGCGGACACTGAAGCTTTCTTT
D: NA; size: NA; V: TRBV7-9; J: TRBJ1-5; CDR3: CASSLAGAGGQPQHF; DNA: TGTGCCAGCAGCTTAGCGGGTGCGGGAGGTCAGCCCCAGCATTTT
D: TRBD1; size: few; V: TRBV2; J: TRBJ2-2; CDR3: CASSRQGARTGELFF; DNA: TGTGCCAGCAGCAGACAGGGGGCGCGTACCGGGGAGCTGTTTTTT
D: NA; size: few; V: TRBV4-1; J: TRBJ1-3; CDR3: CASSQEPTGSAGNTIYF; DNA: TGCGCCAGCAGCCAAGAGCCTACGGGTTCAGCCGGAAACACCATATATTTT
D: NA; size: NA; V: TRBV5-6; J: TRBJ2-7; CDR3: CASSFGLGGEQYF; DNA: TGTGCCAGCAGCTTTGGACTGGGCGGGGAGCAGTACTTC
D: NA; size: NA; V: TRBV27; J: TRBJ2-7; CDR3: CASSSDRGQRSYEQYF; DNA: TGTGCCAGCAGTTCAGATCGGGGGCAGAGGTCCTACGAGCAGTACTTC
D: TRBD1; size: NA; V: TRBV6-5; J: TRBJ1-6; CDR3: CASSRQGVNSPLHF; DNA: TGTGCCAGCAGTAGACAGGGAGTTAATTCACCCCTCCACTTT
D: TRBD1; size: NA; V: TRBV6-5; J: TRBJ2-7; CDR3: CASRWDRGRIYEQYF; DNA: TGTGCCAGCAGGTGGGACAGGGGCCGAATTTACGAGCAGTACTTC
D: NA; size: once; V: TRBV2; J: TRBJ1-5; CDR3: CANSRGGNQPQHF; DNA: TGTGCCAACAGTCGGGGAGGGAATCAGCCCCAGCATTTT
D: TRBD2; size: NA; V: TRBV27; J: TRBJ2-2; CDR3: CASRRWEGATGELFF; DNA: TGTGCCAGCAGAAGGTGGGAGGGCGCCACCGGGGAGCTGTTTTTT
D: NA; size: NA; V: TRBV5-6; J: TRBJ2-1; CDR3: CASSLGGTGNEQFF; DNA: TGTGCCAGCAGCTTGGGGGGGACCGGCAATGAGCAGTTCTTC
D: NA; size: NA; V: TRBV7-3; J: TRBJ1-1; CDR3: CASSIRRGLEAFF; DNA: TGTGCCAGCAGCATACGACGTGGACTTGAAGCTTTCTTT
D: TRBD2; size: NA; V: TRBV11-2; J: TRBJ2-7; CDR3: CASSFSGLAAYYEQYF; DNA: TGTGCCAGCAGCTTCTCTGGACTAGCGGCTTACTACGAGCAGTACTTC
D: TRBD2; size: NA; V: TRBV7-6; J: TRBJ2-5; CDR3: CASSQTSGGASETQYF; DNA: TGTGCCAGCAGCCAGACTAGCGGGGGGGCCAGTGAGACCCAGTACTTC
D: NA; size: NA; V: TRBV30; J: TRBJ1-6; CDR3: CAWRTSGSYNSPLHF; DNA: TGTGCCTGGAGGACCTCAGGGTCCTATAATTCACCCCTCCACTTT
D: NA; size: NA; V: TRBV21-1; J: TRBJ1-6; CDR3: CASSKGQAQGYNSPLHF; DNA: TGTGCCAGCAGCAAGGGACAGGCGCAGGGCTATAATTCACCCCTCCACTTT
D: TRBD1; size: NA; V: TRBV5-6; J: TRBJ1-2; CDR3: CASSEGTGNGYTF; DNA: TGTGCCAGCAGCGAGGGGACAGGGAATGGCTACACCTTC
D: NA; size: NA; V: TRBV5-1; J: TRBJ1-2; CDR3: CASSSSPDSSYGYTF; DNA: TGCGCCAGCAGCTCAAGCCCCGACAGTTCCTATGGCTACACCTTC
D: TRBD1; size: few; V: TRBV18; J: TRBJ1-4; CDR3: CASSRQGGNEKLFF; DNA: TGTGCCAGCTCACGACAGGGAGGTAATGAAAAACTGTTTTTT
D: NA; size: NA; V: TRBV2; J: TRBJ1-1; CDR3: CASSGGGLAPAFF; DNA: TGTGCCAGCAGTGGCGGGGGCCTCGCCCCCGCTTTCTTT
D: NA; size: NA; V: TRBV5-1; J: TRBJ1-2; CDR3: CASSLEAGIEVAANYGYTF; DNA: TGCGCCAGCAGCTTGGAGGCAGGGATAGAGGTGGCGGCTAACTATGGCTACACCTTC
D: NA; size: once; V: TRBV28; J: TRBJ2-1; CDR3: CASSGGPPQHEQFF; DNA: TGTGCCAGCAGTGGAGGCCCCCCTCAACATGAGCAGTTCTTC
D: TRBD2; size: NA; V: TRBV28; J: TRBJ2-2; CDR3: CASSLWRTSITGELFF; DNA: TGTGCCAGCAGTTTATGGCGGACTAGCATCACCGGGGAGCTGTTTTTT
D: NA; size: NA; V: TRBV28; J: TRBJ2-7; CDR3: CASSLVGGSSYEQYF; DNA: TGTGCCAGCAGTTTGGTTGGGGGGAGCTCCTACGAGCAGTACTTC
D: NA; size: NA; V: TRBV7-3; J: TRBJ2-7; CDR3: CASSATGGGAPREQYF; DNA: TGTGCCAGCAGCGCAACGGGCGGCGGGGCCCCCCGCGAGCAGTACTTC
D: NA; size: few; V: TRBV7-2; J: TRBJ2-2; CDR3: CASSLDLTGELFF; DNA: TGTGCCAGCAGCTTAGACCTCACCGGGGAGCTGTTTTTT
D: NA; size: NA; V: TRBV6-1; J: TRBJ1-2; CDR3: CASSEAQDRSYGYTF; DNA: TGTGCCAGCAGTGAAGCGCAAGACAGGTCCTATGGCTACACCTTC
D: NA; size: NA; V: TRBV2; J: TRBJ2-1; CDR3: CASRPGTASSYNEQFF; DNA: TGTGCCAGCAGACCGGGGACGGCTAGCTCCTACAATGAGCAGTTCTTC
D: TRBD2; size: NA; V: TRBV6-1; J: TRBJ2-1; CDR3: CASSGTSGRLNEQFF; DNA: TGTGCCAGCAGTGGTACTAGCGGGAGGCTCAATGAGCAGTTCTTC
D: NA; size: NA; V: TRBV10-3; J: TRBJ1-1; CDR3: CAISESVRGRHTEAFF; DNA: TGTGCCATCAGTGAGTCGGTGCGAGGGCGGCACACTGAAGCTTTCTTT
D: NA; size: NA; V: TRBV14; J: TRBJ2-1; CDR3: CASSQVFSGNEQFF; DNA: TGTGCCAGCAGCCAAGTGTTCTCCGGCAATGAGCAGTTCTTC
D: TRBD1; size: NA; V: TRBV18; J: TRBJ2-3; CDR3: CASSPRPGQGTDTQYF; DNA: TGTGCCAGCTCACCTCGCCCGGGACAGGGGACAGATACGCAGTATTTT
D: NA; size: NA; V: TRBV5-1; J: TRBJ2-2; CDR3: CASSLTANTGELFF; DNA: TGCGCCAGCAGCTTGACAGCGAACACCGGGGAGCTGTTTTTT
D: NA; size: NA; V: TRBV11-2; J: TRBJ1-2; CDR3: CASSLGGRGYTF; DNA: TGTGCCAGCAGCTTAGGGGGAAGGGGCTACACCTTC
D: NA; size: NA; V: TRBV5-6; J: TRBJ1-1; CDR3: CASSLVTHRVNLMNTEAFF; DNA: TGTGCCAGCAGCTTGGTTACTCACAGGGTTAACTTAATGAACACTGAAGCTTTCTTT
D: NA; size: NA; V: TRBV5-1; J: TRBJ1-1; CDR3: CASSLTGQMNTEAFF; DNA: TGCGCCAGCAGCTTGACAGGCCAGATGAACACTGAAGCTTTCTTT
D: NA; size: NA; V: TRBV30; J: TRBJ1-2; CDR3: CAWSVGNTNYGYTF; DNA: TGTGCCTGGAGTGTAGGAAATACTAACTATGGCTACACCTTC
D: TRBD2; size: NA; V: TRBV9; J: TRBJ2-1; CDR3: CASSAGGVREQFF; DNA: TGTGCCAGCAGCGCGGGAGGGGTCCGGGAGCAGTTCTTC
D: NA; size: NA; V: TRBV6-9; J: TRBJ2-2; CDR3: CASSPRSDGAGELFF; DNA: TGTGCCAGCAGTCCTCGGAGCGACGGGGCGGGGGAGCTGTTTTTT
D: NA; size: few; V: TRBV2; J: TRBJ1-1; CDR3: CASSEGGAPLNTEAFF; DNA: TGTGCCAGCAGTGAGGGCGGGGCTCCCCTGAACACTGAAGCTTTCTTT
D: NA; size: few; V: TRBV28; J: TRBJ1-5; CDR3: CASNKYPGVGNQPQHF; DNA: TGTGCCAGCAATAAATACCCAGGGGTGGGCAATCAGCCCCAGCATTTT
D: NA; size: NA; V: TRBV5-1; J: TRBJ2-3; CDR3: CASSLGYTDTQYF; DNA: TGCGCCAGCAGCTTGGGTTACACAGATACGCAGTATTTT
D: NA; size: NA; V: TRBV2; J: TRBJ2-4; CDR3: CASSDRLAKNIQYF; DNA: TGTGCCAGCAGTGACCGGCTAGCCAAAAACATTCAGTACTTC
D: TRBD1; size: few; V: TRBV29-1; J: TRBJ1-2; CDR3: CSVGQGGGYTF; DNA: TGCAGCGTTGGACAGGGCGGGGGCTACACCTTC